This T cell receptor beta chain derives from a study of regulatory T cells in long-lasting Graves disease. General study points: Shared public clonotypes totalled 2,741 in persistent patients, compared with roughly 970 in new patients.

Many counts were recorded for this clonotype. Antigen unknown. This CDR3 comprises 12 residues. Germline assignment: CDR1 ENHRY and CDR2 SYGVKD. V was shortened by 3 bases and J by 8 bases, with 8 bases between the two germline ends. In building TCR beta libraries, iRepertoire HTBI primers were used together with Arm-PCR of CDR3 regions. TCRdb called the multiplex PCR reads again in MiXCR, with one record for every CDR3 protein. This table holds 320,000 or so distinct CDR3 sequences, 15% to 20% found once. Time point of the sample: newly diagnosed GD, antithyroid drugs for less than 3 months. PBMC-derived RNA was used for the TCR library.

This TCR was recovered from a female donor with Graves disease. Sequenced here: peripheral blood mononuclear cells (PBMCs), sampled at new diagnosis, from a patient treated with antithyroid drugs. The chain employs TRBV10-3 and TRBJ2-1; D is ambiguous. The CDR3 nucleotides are TGTGCCATCAGTGACGCATGGGATGAGCAGTTCTTC. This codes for CAISDAWDEQFF.